The 3 T cell receptor beta chains given below trace back to one sample, sequenced in a study of cytomegalovirus exposure and HLA in healthy donors. A multiplex PCR was run with 60 Vbeta primers and 13 Jbeta primers. Sequencing was performed with immunoSEQ multiplex PCR; in TCRdb, only in-frame clones are kept and a portion is missing. The sample yields about 97,000 clones, 79% seen once. The sequencing sample was made of PBMCs. These receptors came from a male donor in good health and CMV-seropositive.

The chain recombines TRBV30 with TRBJ1-6, with D possibly TRBD1 on 5 matching bases. Trimming shortened V by 2 bases and J by 3 bases, and 14 bases separated the two germline ends. In germline, CDR1 is GTSNPN, CDR2 SVGIG (reference sequence). The CDR3 length is 16 residues. The CDR3 protein is CAWSRGQGGYNSPLHF. The CDR3 bases are TGTGCCTGGAGTCGTGGGCAGGGCGGCTATAATTCACCCCTCCACTTT.

This clone was found a few times. V and J are TRBV4-1 and TRBJ1-1; 7 nucleotides align to TRBD1. CDR1 is MGHRA and CDR2 is YSYEKL in the germline V gene. V lost 0 bases, J lost 1 base, and 5 bases stayed unmatched. This CDR3 has 16 residues. The CDR3 bases are TGCGCCAGCAGCCAAGAAGTGGCAGGGGGGAACACTGAAGCTTTCTTT. It translates to CASSQEVAGGNTEAFF.

This chain joins TRBV5-1 and TRBJ1-1, with 12 positions matching TRBD1. This CDR3 comprises 14 residues. The germline V gene has CDR1 SGHRS and CDR2 YFSETQ. Trimming removed 5 bases from V and 10 bases from J; junction bases left unmatched: 9. The CDR3 DNA follows: TGCGCCAGCAGAGATTCCGGGACAGGGGGCGTAGCTTTCTTT. Translation: CASRDSGTGGVAFF. Filled out from reference TRBV5-1 and TRBJ1-1, the complete variable domain reads KAGVTQTPRYLIKTRGQQVTLSCSPISGHRSVSWYQQTPGQGLQFLFEYFSETQRNKGNFPGRFSGRQFSNSRSEMNVSTLELGDSALYLCASRDSGTGGVAFFGQGTRLTVV.